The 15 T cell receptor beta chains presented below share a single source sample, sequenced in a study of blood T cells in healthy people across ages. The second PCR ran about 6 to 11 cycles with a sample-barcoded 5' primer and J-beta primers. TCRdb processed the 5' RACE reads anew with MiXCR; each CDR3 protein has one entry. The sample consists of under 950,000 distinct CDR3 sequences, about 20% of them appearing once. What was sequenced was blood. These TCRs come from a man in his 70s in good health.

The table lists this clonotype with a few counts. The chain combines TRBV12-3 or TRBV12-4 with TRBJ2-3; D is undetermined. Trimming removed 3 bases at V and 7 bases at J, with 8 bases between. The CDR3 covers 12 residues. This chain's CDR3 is CASSFSAHTQYF. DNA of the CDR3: TGTGCCAGCAGTTTTTCCGCCCATACGCAGTATTTT.

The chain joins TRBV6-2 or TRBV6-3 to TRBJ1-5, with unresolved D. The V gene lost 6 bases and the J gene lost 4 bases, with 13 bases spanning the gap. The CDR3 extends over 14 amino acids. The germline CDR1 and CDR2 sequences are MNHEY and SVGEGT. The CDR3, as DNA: TGTGCCAGCAGCCCCCACCTCTTGAATCAGCCCCAGCATTTT. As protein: CASSPHLLNQPQHF.

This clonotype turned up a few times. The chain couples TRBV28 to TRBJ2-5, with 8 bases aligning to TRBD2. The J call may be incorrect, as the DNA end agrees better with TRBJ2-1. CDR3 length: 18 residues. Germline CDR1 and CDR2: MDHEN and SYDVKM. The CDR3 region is CASSLSSGLGTLSGEQFF. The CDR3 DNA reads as TGTGCCAGCAGTTTATCTTCGGGACTAGGGACCCTCTCGGGTGAGCAGTTCTTC.

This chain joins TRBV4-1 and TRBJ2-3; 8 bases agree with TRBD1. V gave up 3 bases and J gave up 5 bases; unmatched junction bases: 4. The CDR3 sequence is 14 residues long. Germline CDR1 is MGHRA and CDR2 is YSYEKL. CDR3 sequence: CASSQDRAIDTQYF. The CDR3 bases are TGCGCCAGCAGCCAGGACAGGGCAATAGATACGCAGTATTTT.

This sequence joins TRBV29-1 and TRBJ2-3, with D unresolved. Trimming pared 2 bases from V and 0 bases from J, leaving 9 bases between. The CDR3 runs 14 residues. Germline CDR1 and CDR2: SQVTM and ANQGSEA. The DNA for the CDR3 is TGCAGCGTTGAACCCGGATTTAGCACAGATACGCAGTATTTT. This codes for CSVEPGFSTDTQYF.

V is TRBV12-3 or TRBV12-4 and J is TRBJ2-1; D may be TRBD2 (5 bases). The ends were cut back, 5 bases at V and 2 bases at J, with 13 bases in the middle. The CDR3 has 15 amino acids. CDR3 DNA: TGTGCCAGCAGTGGTTGGGGAGCTCCCTACAATGAGCAGTTCTTC. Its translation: CASSGWGAPYNEQFF.

The CDR3 nucleotides read TGTGCCAGCAGGTTCAGAGAAAACACTGAAGCTTTCTTT. Its protein product is CASRFRENTEAFF. The chain combines TRBV6-6 with TRBJ1-1; D is unresolved. This CDR3 has 13 amino acids. V was cut by 6 bases and J by 2 bases, with 10 bases left in between. The germline CDR1 and CDR2 sequences are MNHNY and SVGAGI (reference sequence).

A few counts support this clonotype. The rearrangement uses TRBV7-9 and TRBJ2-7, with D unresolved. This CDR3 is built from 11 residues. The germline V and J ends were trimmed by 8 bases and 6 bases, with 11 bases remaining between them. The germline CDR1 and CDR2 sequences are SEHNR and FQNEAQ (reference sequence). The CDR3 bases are TGTGCCAGCGAGTCGGATCGCGAGCAGTACTTC. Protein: CASESDREQYF.

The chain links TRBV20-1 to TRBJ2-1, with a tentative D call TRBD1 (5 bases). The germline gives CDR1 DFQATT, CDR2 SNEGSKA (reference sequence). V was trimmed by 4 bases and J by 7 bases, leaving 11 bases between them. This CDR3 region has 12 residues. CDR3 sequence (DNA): TGCAGTGCTACACCCAACAGGAATGAGCAGTTCTTC. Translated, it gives CSATPNRNEQFF.

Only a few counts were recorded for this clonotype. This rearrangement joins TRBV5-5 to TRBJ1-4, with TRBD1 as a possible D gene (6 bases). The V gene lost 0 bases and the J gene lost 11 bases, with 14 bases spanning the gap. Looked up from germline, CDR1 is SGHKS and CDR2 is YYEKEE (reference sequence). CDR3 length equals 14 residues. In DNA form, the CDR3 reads TGTGCCAGCAGCTTGGCTTCCGATGGGGGCAAACTGTTTTTT. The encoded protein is CASSLASDGGKLFF.

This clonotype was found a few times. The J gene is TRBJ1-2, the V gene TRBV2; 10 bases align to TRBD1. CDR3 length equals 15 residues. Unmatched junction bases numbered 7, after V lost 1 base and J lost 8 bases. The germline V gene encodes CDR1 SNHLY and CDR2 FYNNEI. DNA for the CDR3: TGTGCCAGCAGTGAAGGGGGACAGGGGACTTTCGGCTACACCTTC. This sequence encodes CASSEGGQGTFGYTF.

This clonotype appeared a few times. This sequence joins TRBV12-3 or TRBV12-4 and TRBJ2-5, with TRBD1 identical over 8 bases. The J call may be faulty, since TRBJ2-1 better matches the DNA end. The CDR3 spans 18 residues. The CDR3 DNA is TGTGCCAGCAGTTCCCAAACCCGACAGGGGCGGTTCGGGAATGAGCAGTTCTTC. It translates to CASSSQTRQGRFGNEQFF.

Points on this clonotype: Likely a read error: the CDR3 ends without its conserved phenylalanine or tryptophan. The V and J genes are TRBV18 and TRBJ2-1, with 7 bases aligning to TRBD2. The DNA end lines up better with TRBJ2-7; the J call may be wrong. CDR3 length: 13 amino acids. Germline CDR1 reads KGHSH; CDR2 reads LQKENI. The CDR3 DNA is TGTGCCAGCTCACCCGAGGCTAGCGGTAAGCAGTACGTC. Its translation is CASSPEASGKQYV.

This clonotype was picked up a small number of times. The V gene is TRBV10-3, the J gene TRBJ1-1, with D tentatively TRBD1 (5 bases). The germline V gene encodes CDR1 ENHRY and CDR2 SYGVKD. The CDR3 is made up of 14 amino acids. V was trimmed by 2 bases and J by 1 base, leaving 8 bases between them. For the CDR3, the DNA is TGTGCCATCAGTGAGAGAGGGGAGAACACTGAAGCTTTCTTT. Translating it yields CAISERGENTEAFF.

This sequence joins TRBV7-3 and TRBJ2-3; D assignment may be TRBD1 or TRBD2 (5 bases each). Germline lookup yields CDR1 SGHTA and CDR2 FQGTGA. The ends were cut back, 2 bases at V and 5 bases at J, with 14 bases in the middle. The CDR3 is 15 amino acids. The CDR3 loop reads CASSLLGGGGDTQYF. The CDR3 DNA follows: TGTGCCAGCAGCTTACTTGGGGGTGGGGGAGATACGCAGTATTTT.